Listed here are 18 T cell receptor beta chains from one sample, sequenced in a study of T cells expressing NK-cell markers. TCRdb re-called the 5' RACE reads; one entry per CDR3 protein, DNA not given. Its table lists about 540,000 distinct CDR3 sequences. The sample was blood T cells: a sorted CD56 or NKG2C T cell subset, CD4+ or CD8+ T cells, or bulk PBMC T cells (not recorded which). These TCRs come from a man between 18 and 29 years old in good health.

V is TRBV20-1 and J is TRBJ2-7; TCRdb names TRBD1, which stays unverified in the absence of DNA. The germline V gene encodes CDR1 DFQATT and CDR2 SNEGSKA (reference sequence). This CDR3 has 14 amino acids. CDR3 sequence reads: CSAGKTGGGYEQYF.

The J gene is TRBJ2-1, the V gene TRBV11-2; absent DNA, TCRdb's TRBD2 call cannot be checked. This CDR3 is 18 amino acids long. CDR1 and CDR2 (germline): SGHAT, FQNNGV. CDR3 loop: CASSLDWAGGPSYNEQFF.

V and J are TRBV4-3 and TRBJ2-1; the TRBD2 assignment by TCRdb is unverifiable without DNA. This CDR3 has 17 amino acids. The V gene's germline CDR1 is LGHNA and CDR2 YSLEER. CDR3 region: CASSQNIAGGPYNEQFF.

The genes are TRBV6-2 or TRBV6-3 and TRBJ2-7; absent DNA, TCRdb's TRBD1 call cannot be checked. This CDR3 contains 16 residues. CDR1 and CDR2 from the germline V gene are MNHEY and SVGEGT. The CDR3 sequence is CASRPRLGGTSYEQYF.

The rearrangement links TRBV7-2 to TRBJ2-7; TCRdb selects TRBD2, and the lack of DNA leaves this call unchecked. The CDR3 length is 15 residues. Germline CDR1 is SGHTA and CDR2 is FQGNSA. The CDR3 sequence: CASSFRTSASYEQYF. The variable domain in full, with the rest retrieved from reference TRBV7-2 and TRBJ2-7, is GAGVSQSPSNKVTEKGKDVELRCDPISGHTALYWYRQSLGQGLEFLIYFQGNSAPDKSGLPSDRFSAERTGGSVSTLTIQRTQQEDSAVYLCASSFRTSASYEQYFGPGTRLTVT.

The J gene is TRBJ2-5, the V gene TRBV7-8; without DNA, the TCRdb call of TRBD2 cannot be checked. This CDR3 has 15 residues. Germline lookup yields CDR1 SGHVS and CDR2 FQNEAQ. CDR3 loop: CASSPKAGGQETQYF.

The chain links TRBV6-1 to TRBJ1-4. Per germline, CDR1 MNHNS and CDR2 SASEGT. This CDR3 region has 15 residues. This CDR3 is CASSARAGGDEKLFF.

The CDR3 is CASGKADTQYF. V usage is TRBV7-3 and J usage is TRBJ2-3. Germline V gene sequence: CDR1 SGHTA, CDR2 FQGTGA. The CDR3 sequence is 11 residues long.

The chain joins TRBV11-1 to TRBJ2-1; without DNA, the TCRdb call of TRBD2 cannot be checked. This CDR3 region has 21 residues. Germline CDR1 reads SGHAT; CDR2 reads FQDESV (reference sequence). CDR3: CASSRSGASGRGCNTYNEQFF.

The chain has TRBV12-3 or TRBV12-4 and TRBJ1-6; TCRdb calls TRBD1, which cannot be checked without DNA. CDR3 length: 16 amino acids. CDR3 residues: CASSLVAGGPNSPLHF.

CDR3 region: CASSLAAGTMLEQFF. The chain links TRBV5-1 to TRBJ2-1; with no DNA, the TCRdb D assignment of TRBD1 cannot be verified. This CDR3 spans 15 amino acids. Germline V lookup: CDR1 SGHRS, CDR2 YFSETQ.

The rearrangement joins TRBV7-2 to TRBJ2-3; TCRdb's assignment of TRBD2 cannot be checked, as there is no DNA. CDR1 and CDR2 (germline): SGHTA, FQGNSA. The CDR3 is made up of 14 amino acids. CDR3 sequence reads: CASKGGTHTDTQYF. Full variable domain (remainder filled in from reference TRBV7-2 and TRBJ2-3): GAGVSQSPSNKVTEKGKDVELRCDPISGHTALYWYRQSLGQGLEFLIYFQGNSAPDKSGLPSDRFSAERTGGSVSTLTIQRTQQEDSAVYLCASKGGTHTDTQYFGPGTRLTVL.

The chain recombines TRBV20-1 with TRBJ2-4; the TRBD1 assignment by TCRdb is unverifiable without DNA. The CDR3 extends over 16 amino acids. Germline CDR1 DFQATT, CDR2 SNEGSKA (reference sequence). The CDR3 spells CSEGQARYVGKNIQYF.

CDR3 sequence: CAISVQGGNTEAFF. This chain connects TRBV10-3 to TRBJ1-1; as DNA is missing, the TRBD1 call by TCRdb cannot be tested. The CDR3 loop spans 14 amino acids. Germline values: CDR1 ENHRY, CDR2 SYGVKD.

The V call is TRBV14, the J call TRBJ2-3; TCRdb calls TRBD2, which cannot be checked without DNA. Germline V CDR1 and CDR2: SGHDN, FVKESK. The CDR3 is 16 amino acids. The chain's CDR3 is CASSQGWRETTDTQYF. The full variable domain, with the rest looked up from reference TRBV14 and TRBJ2-3, is EAGVTQFPSHSVIEKGQTVTLRCDPISGHDNLYWYRRVMGKEIKFLLHFVKESKQDESGMPNNRFLAERTGGTYSTLKVQPAELEDSGVYFCASSQGWRETTDTQYFGPGTRLTVL.

V and J are TRBV12-3 or TRBV12-4 and TRBJ2-1; with no DNA, the TCRdb D assignment of TRBD1 cannot be verified. The CDR3 has 14 residues. CDR3 sequence reads: CASRSGRNYNEQFF.

The CDR3 here is CASRLLRLAATDTQYF. The chain recombines TRBV6-1 with TRBJ2-3; TCRdb calls TRBD2, which cannot be checked without DNA. Germline CDR1 reads MNHNS; CDR2 reads SASEGT. The CDR3 covers 16 residues.

The chain has TRBV7-8 and TRBJ2-1; TCRdb indicates TRBD2, and absent DNA this call remains unverified. Germline CDR1 is SGHVS and CDR2 is FQNEAQ. The CDR3 has 13 amino acids. The CDR3 loop is CASSPGGSDEQFF.